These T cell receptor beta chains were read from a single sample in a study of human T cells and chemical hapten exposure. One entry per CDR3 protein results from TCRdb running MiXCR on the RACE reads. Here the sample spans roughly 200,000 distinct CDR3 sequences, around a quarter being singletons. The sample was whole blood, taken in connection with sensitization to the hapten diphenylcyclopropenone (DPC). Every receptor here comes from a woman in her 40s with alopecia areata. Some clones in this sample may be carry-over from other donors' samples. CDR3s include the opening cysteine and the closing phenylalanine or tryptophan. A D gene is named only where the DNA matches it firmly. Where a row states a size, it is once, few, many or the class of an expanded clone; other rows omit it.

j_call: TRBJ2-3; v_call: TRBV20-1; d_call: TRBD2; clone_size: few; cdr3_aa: CSASSASGSTDTQYF; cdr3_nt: TGCAGTGCTAGCAGCGCTAGCGGGAGCACAGATACGCAGTATTTT
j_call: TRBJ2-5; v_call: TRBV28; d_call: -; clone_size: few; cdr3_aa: CASNRGTQETQYF; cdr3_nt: TGTGCCAGCAACCGGGGTACCCAAGAGACCCAGTACTTC
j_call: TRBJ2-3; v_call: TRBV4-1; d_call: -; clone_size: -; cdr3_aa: CASSQEPSNFDTQYF; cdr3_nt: TGCGCCAGCAGCCAAGAACCTTCGAACTTTGATACGCAGTATTTT
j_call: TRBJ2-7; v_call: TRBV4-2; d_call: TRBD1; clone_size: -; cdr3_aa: CASSQDTFGTGEQYF; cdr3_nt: TGTGCCAGCAGCCAAGATACATTCGGGACAGGGGAGCAGTACTTC
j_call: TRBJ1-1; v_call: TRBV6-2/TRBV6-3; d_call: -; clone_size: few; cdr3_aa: CASRLQGPTEAFF; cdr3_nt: TGTGCCAGCAGATTACAGGGTCCCACTGAAGCTTTCTTT
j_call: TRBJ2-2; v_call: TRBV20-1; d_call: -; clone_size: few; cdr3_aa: CSASNRNTGELFF; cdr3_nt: TGCAGTGCTAGTAATCGAAACACCGGGGAGCTGTTTTTT
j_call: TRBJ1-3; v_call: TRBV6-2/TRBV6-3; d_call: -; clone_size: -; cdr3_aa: CASSLMDPAGNTIYF; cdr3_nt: TGTGCCAGCAGTTTAATGGACCCCGCTGGAAACACCATATATTTT
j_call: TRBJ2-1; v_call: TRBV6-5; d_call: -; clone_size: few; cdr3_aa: CASSYSPSGSIDEQFF; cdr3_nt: TGTGCCAGCAGTTACTCCCCTAGTGGTAGTATAGATGAGCAGTTCTTC
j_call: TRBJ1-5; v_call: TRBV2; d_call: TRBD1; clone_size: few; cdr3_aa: CASSQGGPYQPQHF; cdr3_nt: TGTGCCAGCAGTCAGGGGGGTCCCTATCAGCCCCAGCATTTT
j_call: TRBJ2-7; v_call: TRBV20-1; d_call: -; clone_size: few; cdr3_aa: CSVPDQGYEQYF; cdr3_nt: TGCAGTGTCCCGGATCAGGGGTACGAGCAGTACTTC
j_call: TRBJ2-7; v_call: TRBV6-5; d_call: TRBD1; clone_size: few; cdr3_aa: CASSWDSSYEQYF; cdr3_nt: TGTGCCAGCAGTTGGGACAGCTCCTACGAGCAGTACTTC
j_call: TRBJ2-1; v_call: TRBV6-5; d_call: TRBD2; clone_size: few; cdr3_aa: CASSYSRGLAGGPPFF; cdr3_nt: TGTGCCAGCAGTTACTCGCGGGGACTAGCGGGAGGGCCGCCGTTCTTC